This T cell receptor beta chain was sequenced during a study of beta chain features in type 1 diabetes. As every portion of the isolated RNA was reverse transcribed, the sequencing read expressed TCRB transcripts. Profiling relied on immunoSEQ multiplex PCR, and the TCRdb table lists in-frame clones only, not all of them. The sample has around 160,000 clones, around 51% seen once. Notes on the study in general: For type 1 diabetes patients, VDJ junctions showed fewer insertions and more deletions. Resolution of whether HLA type affects TCRB rearrangement was not achieved here.

This clone was found a few times. No antigen is known for it. With 6 bases removed from V and 2 bases from J, the gap between germline ends came to 11 bases. Looked up from germline, CDR1 is ENHRY and CDR2 is SYGVKD. The CDR3 sequence is 13 residues long. Sequencing was performed on Tregs from blood. This sequence originates from a man aged 18 to 29 in good health. This rearrangement joins TRBV10-3 to TRBJ2-7; D is uncertain. The CDR3 DNA sequence: TGTGCCATCAGGCCAGGTTCAGCCTACGAGCAGTACTTC. Protein sequence: CAIRPGSAYEQYF.